Included here is one T cell receptor beta chain sequence, with context. Germline assignment: CDR1 SGHRS and CDR2 YFSETQ. The CDR3 contains 15 residues. Trimming took off 4 bases at V and 1 base at J, with 12 bases between the two ends. This specimen comes from a study of cytomegalovirus exposure and HLA in healthy donors. Study-wide background: Most donors, approximately 82% of a few hundred genotyped, fell in the Caucasian-associated ancestry cluster.

Primers for the PCR totalled 60 Vbeta and 13 Jbeta. Here immunoSEQ multiplex PCR was the method, and the copy in TCRdb shows in-frame clones only, minus some. The sample comprises around 33,000 clones, 44% of which are singletons, and roughly 2% rests with the top ten. This TCR was recovered from a woman in her 50s in good health and CMV-seronegative. The specimen was PBMCs. This sequence joins TRBV5-1 and TRBJ2-1, with D possibly being TRBD2 (6 bases). The CDR3 sequence is CASSPRLGSYNEQFF. CDR3 in DNA: TGCGCCAGCAGCCCCCGACTAGGTTCCTACAATGAGCAGTTCTTC. Full variable domain (outside the CDR3, taken from reference TRBV5-1 and TRBJ2-1): KAGVTQTPRYLIKTRGQQVTLSCSPISGHRSVSWYQQTPGQGLQFLFEYFSETQRNKGNFPGRFSGRQFSNSRSEMNVSTLELGDSALYLCASSPRLGSYNEQFFGPGTRLTVL.